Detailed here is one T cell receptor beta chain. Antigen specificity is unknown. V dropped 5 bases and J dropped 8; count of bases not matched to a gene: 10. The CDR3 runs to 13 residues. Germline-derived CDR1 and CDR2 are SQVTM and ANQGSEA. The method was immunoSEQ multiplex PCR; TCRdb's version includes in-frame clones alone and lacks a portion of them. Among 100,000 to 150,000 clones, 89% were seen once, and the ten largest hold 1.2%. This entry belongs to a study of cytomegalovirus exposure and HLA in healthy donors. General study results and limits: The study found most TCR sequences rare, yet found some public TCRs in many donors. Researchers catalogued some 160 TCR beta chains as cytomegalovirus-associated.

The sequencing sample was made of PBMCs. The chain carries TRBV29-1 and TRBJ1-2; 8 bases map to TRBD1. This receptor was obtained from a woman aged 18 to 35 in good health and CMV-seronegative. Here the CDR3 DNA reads TGCAGCGTTTTAGACAGGGGAATCTTGGGCTACACCTTC. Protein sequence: CSVLDRGILGYTF. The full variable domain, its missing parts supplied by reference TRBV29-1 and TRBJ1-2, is SAVISQKPSRDICQRGTSLTIQCQVDSQVTMMFWYRQQPGQSLTLIATANQGSEATYESGFVIDKFPISRPNLTFSTLTVSNMSPEDSSIYLCSVLDRGILGYTFGSGTRLTVV.